Below, 2 T cell receptor beta chains from the same sample are listed, as sequenced in a study of OX40 agonist ivuxolimab in advanced cancers. The method was immunoSEQ multiplex PCR; TCRdb's version includes in-frame clones alone and lacks a portion of them. The profile covers approximately 50,000 clones, with roughly 94% appearing a single time and roughly 11% taken by the ten largest. Sequenced here: CD4+ or CD8+ T cells sorted from blood, sampled in a trial of the OX40 agonist ivuxolimab. The origin of the receptors is an adult with an advanced solid tumor such as melanoma, head and neck, liver or kidney cancer.

This chain links TRBV5-4 with TRBJ2-7, with 9 bases matching TRBD2. Germline CDR1 and CDR2: SGHNT and YYREEE (reference sequence). Losses at the gene ends were 1 base for V and 4 bases for J; bases not matched to a gene: 0. The CDR3 sequence is 13 residues long. The CDR3 region is CASSLTSGYEQYF. CDR3 coding DNA: TGTGCCAGCAGCTTGACTAGCGGGTACGAGCAGTACTTC.

J is TRBJ2-7 and V is TRBV7-9; D is unresolved. V was shortened by 1 base and J by 2 bases, with 3 bases between the two germline ends. This CDR3 is built from 12 residues. CDR1 is SEHNR and CDR2 is FQNEAQ in the germline V gene (reference sequence). CDR3 DNA: TGTGCCAGCAGCTTAGGAACCTACGAGCAGTACTTC. As protein: CASSLGTYEQYF.